The 29 T cell receptor beta chains in this list originate from one sample, sequenced in a study of T cells in Graves' hyperthyroidism and ophthalmopathy. RNA transcripts served as the template for amplifying TCR beta CDR3 regions. A first-round RT-PCR of the TCR CDR3 used the HTBI primer set. TCRdb re-derived calls from the multiplex PCR reads in MiXCR, one entry per CDR3 protein. Altogether about 510,000 distinct CDR3 sequences are present, about 45% being singletons, with the ten largest covering about 43%. The sample consisted of peripheral blood or thyroid tissue (not recorded which). The receptors were sampled from an adult woman with Graves' disease, either hyperthyroidism or ophthalmopathy (not recorded which).

Note on this clonotype: Since a much larger clone is just one base distant, this may be a read error. The chain is built from TRBV20-1 and TRBJ1-2; no reliable D call. Germline CDR1 DFQATT, CDR2 SNEGSKA (reference sequence). Between the trimmed V and J ends, which lost 6 bases and 9 bases, there was a span of 8 bases. This CDR3 contains 9 residues. This CDR3 reads CSAKYRYTF. CDR3 coding DNA: TGCAGTGCAAAATATCGCTACACCTTC.

The chain joins TRBV2 to TRBJ1-6; TRBD1 might be the D (5 bases). This CDR3 region has 14 residues. Trimming took off 3 bases at V and 6 bases at J, with 9 bases between the two ends. Germline V gene sequence: CDR1 SNHLY, CDR2 FYNNEI. The CDR3 nucleotides are TGTGCCAGCAGTGACCGGGGCGTTAATTCACCCCTCCACTTT. Its translation is CASSDRGVNSPLHF.

This chain joins TRBV24-1 and TRBJ1-1; D is unresolved. V gave up 7 bases and J gave up 1 base, with 12 bases separating them. Per germline, CDR1 KGHDR and CDR2 SFDVKD. There are 14 residues in the CDR3. The CDR3 region is CATSGPGTNTEAFF. The CDR3 nucleotides read TGTGCCACCAGCGGACCAGGTACGAACACTGAAGCTTTCTTT.

V gene TRBV10-3 combines with J gene TRBJ1-2; 10 nucleotides line up with TRBD1. Trimming removed 1 base from V and 7 bases from J; junction bases left unmatched: 12. CDR1 and CDR2 from the germline V gene are ENHRY and SYGVKD. The CDR3 contains 17 residues. This chain's CDR3 is CAISEFETGGGSSGYTF. The CDR3, as DNA: TGTGCCATCAGTGAGTTCGAGACAGGGGGCGGGTCGAGTGGCTACACCTTC.

The CDR3 coding sequence is TGTGCCAGCAGCTTAGCCGTCGCTACAGGAGCGCGCACTGAAGCTTTCTTT. Protein sequence: CASSLAVATGARTEAFF. The J gene is TRBJ1-1, the V gene TRBV7-9; D perhaps matches TRBD1 (5 bases). The germline CDR1 and CDR2 sequences are SEHNR and FQNEAQ (reference sequence). The CDR3 contains 17 residues. Trimming stripped 0 bases from V and 4 bases from J, with 18 bases between.

The chain links TRBV7-9 to TRBJ1-2; TRBD1 might be the D (6 bases). Per germline, CDR1 SEHNR and CDR2 FQNEAQ (reference sequence). There are 15 residues in the CDR3. Trimming pared 5 bases from V and 0 bases from J, leaving 13 bases between. CDR3 sequence reads: CASSPGGAANYGYTF. The CDR3 DNA follows: TGTGCCAGCAGCCCCGGGGGGGCAGCTAACTATGGCTACACCTTC.

J is TRBJ1-1 and V is TRBV10-3; D is undetermined. CDR3 length equals 14 residues. Trimming cost V 4 bases and J 6 bases, with 15 bases left between them. CDR1 is ENHRY, CDR2 SYGVKD, per germline. The DNA of the CDR3 is TGTGCCATCAGTGCCCGGGGAGGGAGGGCTGAAGCTTTCTTT. This gives the protein CAISARGGRAEAFF.

This clonotype was seen many times. V is TRBV2 and J is TRBJ2-2, with no clear D. The V and J ends lost 4 bases and 4 bases respectively, with 7 bases between them. The germline gives CDR1 SNHLY, CDR2 FYNNEI. This CDR3 is 13 amino acids long. CDR3 in DNA: TGTGCCAGCAGTGTTGAAATCACCGGGGAGCTGTTTTTT. Translating it yields CASSVEITGELFF.

V and J are TRBV29-1 and TRBJ1-1; D unclear. The V and J ends lost 7 bases and 0 bases respectively, with 12 bases between them. The CDR3 runs to 13 residues. Germline CDR1 is SQVTM and CDR2 is ANQGSEA. CDR3 DNA: TGCAGCGCTGGTTGGACTTTGAACACTGAAGCTTTCTTT. Protein sequence: CSAGWTLNTEAFF.

For this clonotype: An end of the junction does not agree with germline; a read error may underlie this. The genes are TRBV10-2 and TRBJ2-7; 12 bases line up with TRBD2. CDR1 is WSHSY, CDR2 SAAADI, per germline. The CDR3 is made up of 15 amino acids. The CDR3 coding sequence is TGTGCCAGCAGCCCCGGACTAGCGGGACCTCTGGAGCAGTACTTC. Its protein product is CASSPGLAGPLEQYF.

This clonotype has a count of ten or more. The J gene is TRBJ1-1, the V gene TRBV4-2, with TRBD1 matching 8 bases. CDR3 length: 15 amino acids. Germline-derived CDR1 and CDR2 are LGHNA and YNFKEQ. V shed 3 bases, J shed 1 base, and the junction held 4 bases outside the gene matches. CDR3 coding DNA: TGTGCCAGCAGCCAGACAGGGGTGGGGAACACTGAAGCTTTCTTT. Translated: CASSQTGVGNTEAFF.

The genes are TRBV7-2 and TRBJ1-5, with D hard to call. The CDR3 has 11 amino acids. V lost 0 bases and J 14 bases, leaving 8 bases between the germline ends. Germline V gene data show CDR1 as SGHTA and CDR2 as FQGNSA. The CDR3 nucleotides read TGTGCCAGCAGCTTAGCGAGGTACGAGCATTTT. Its translation: CASSLARYEHF.

The V gene is TRBV7-2, the J gene TRBJ1-1; D might be TRBD1 (5 bases). The CDR3 runs 14 residues. Between the trimmed V and J ends, which lost 4 bases and 11 bases, there was a span of 20 bases. Germline lookup yields CDR1 SGHTA and CDR2 FQGNSA. CDR3 protein: CASSSWDRPGMAFF. In nucleotides, the CDR3 is TGTGCCAGCAGCTCCTGGGATAGGCCAGGGATGGCTTTCTTT.

The table lists this clonotype with many counts. The chain joins TRBV6-6 to TRBJ2-7; the match to TRBD1 covers 9 bases. J lost 5 bases, V lost 5 bases, and 7 bases had no gene match. CDR1 is MNHNY and CDR2 is SVGAGI in the germline V gene (reference sequence). The CDR3 is made up of 14 amino acids. Here the CDR3 DNA reads TGTGCCAGCAGTCTCCCGGGACAGGGTAACGAGCAGTACTTC. Its translation: CASSLPGQGNEQYF.

This clonotype was counted once. A much larger clonotype is one base distant, so this may be a read error. The chain carries TRBV6-5 and TRBJ1-2; unclear D gene. CDR3 length: 14 amino acids. CDR1 and CDR2 (germline): MNHEY, SVGAGI. CDR3 coding DNA: TGTGCCATCAGTTACTCGATCCGGGGTAATGGCTACACCTTC. Translation: CAISYSIRGNGYTF.

The chain employs TRBV20-1 and TRBJ1-2; D not certain. Germline V gives CDR1 DFQATT, CDR2 SNEGSKA (reference sequence). CDR3 length equals 13 residues. V was trimmed by 8 bases and J by 4 bases, leaving 17 bases between them. The CDR3 bases are TGCAGTACCCGGATGGCAGAGGGCTATGGCTACACCTTC. This codes for CSTRMAEGYGYTF.

J is TRBJ1-2 and V is TRBV29-1; no clear D. The V end lost 6 bases, the J end lost 5 bases, and 13 bases lay between the germline ends. Germline V gene sequence: CDR1 SQVTM, CDR2 ANQGSEA. The CDR3 totals 12 residues. CDR3 amino acids: CSVRPVGYGYTF. DNA of the CDR3: TGCAGCGTCCGACCTGTTGGGTATGGCTACACCTTC.

This clonotype was detected a few times. This sequence joins TRBV7-2 and TRBJ1-2; tentative D call: TRBD1 (5 bases). Trimming stripped 2 bases from V and 8 bases from J, with 18 bases between. This CDR3 has 15 residues. The germline V gene encodes CDR1 SGHTA and CDR2 FQGNSA. The CDR3 is CASSLIAGRVPGYTF. CDR3 in DNA: TGTGCCAGCAGCTTAATTGCAGGGCGCGTCCCCGGCTACACCTTC.

The chain recombines TRBV5-4 with TRBJ1-6; D possibly corresponds to TRBD1 (5 bases). The CDR3 is 14 amino acids. Trimming pared 2 bases from V and 7 bases from J, leaving 10 bases between. CDR1 is SGHNT and CDR2 is YYREEE in the germline V gene (reference sequence). CDR3 loop: CASSFRQPNSPLHF. As DNA, the CDR3 is TGTGCCAGCAGCTTCCGACAGCCAAATTCACCCCTCCACTTT.

There are many counts of this clonotype. The chain has TRBV12-3 or TRBV12-4 and TRBJ2-2; 9 bases map to TRBD2. J was trimmed by 2 bases and V by 6 bases; bases with no gene match: 1. The length of the CDR3 is 14 residues. This CDR3 is CASRTSGNTGELFF. The CDR3 DNA sequence: TGTGCCAGCAGGACTAGCGGTAACACCGGGGAGCTGTTTTTT.

This clonotype was seen ten or more times. J is TRBJ1-5 and V is TRBV20-1; no definite D call. The CDR3 sequence is 19 residues long. Germline V gene sequence: CDR1 DFQATT, CDR2 SNEGSKA (reference sequence). With 1 base removed from V and 0 bases from J, the gap between germline ends came to 22 bases. The chain's CDR3 is CSARAPTNSGSYSNQPQHF. The DNA for the CDR3 is TGCAGTGCTAGAGCACCAACTAACTCAGGATCCTATAGCAATCAGCCCCAGCATTTT.

In this sample, this clonotype turned up many times. The chain couples TRBV4-3 to TRBJ1-1; D is uncertain. V lost 0 bases to trimming and J lost 5 bases, with 7 bases between them. The germline V gene encodes CDR1 LGHNA and CDR2 YSLEER. This CDR3 is built from 13 residues. CDR3 coding DNA: TGCGCCAGCAGCCAAGATGCTGGGACTGAAGCTTTCTTT. Amino acid sequence: CASSQDAGTEAFF.

The chain carries TRBV7-8 and TRBJ2-7; perhaps D is TRBD1 or TRBD2 (5 bases each). The CDR3 runs 16 residues. The ends were cut back, 1 base at V and 3 bases at J, with 16 bases in the middle. Germline-derived CDR1 and CDR2 are SGHVS and FQNEAQ. This chain's CDR3 is CASSLGGTMGSYEQYF. CDR3 in DNA: TGTGCCAGCAGCTTAGGAGGGACGATGGGGAGCTACGAGCAGTACTTC.

About this clonotype itself: Given a much more abundant clone one base away, this may be a read error. This sequence joins TRBV9 and TRBJ1-6; D is possibly TRBD1 (6 bases). The CDR3 loop spans 13 amino acids. Per germline, CDR1 SGDLS and CDR2 YYNGEE. V was cut by 7 bases and J by 10 bases, with 15 bases left in between. As DNA, the CDR3 is TGTGCCAGCCGTCGGACAGTTGGCTCACCCCTCCACTTT. This sequence encodes CASRRTVGSPLHF. The full variable domain, its missing parts supplied by reference TRBV9 and TRBJ1-6, is DSGVTQTPKHLITATGQRVTLRCSPRSGDLSVYWYQQSLDQGLQFLIQYYNGEERAKGNILERFSAQQFPDLHSELNLSSLELGDSALYFCASRRTVGSPLHFGNGTRLTVT.

This clonotype was picked up many times. The chain carries TRBV7-9 and TRBJ2-7; the D gene could be TRBD1 or TRBD2 (5 bases each). Germline-derived CDR1 and CDR2 are SEHNR and FQNEAQ (reference sequence). CDR3 length equals 12 residues. V was pared by 3 bases and J by 5 bases, with 8 bases between. In DNA form, the CDR3 reads TGTGCCAGCAGCTTGGGGGTCAACGAGCAGTACTTC. Translating gives CASSLGVNEQYF.

This clonotype was observed a handful of times. The chain links TRBV6-5 to TRBJ2-5; 8 bases agree with TRBD2. V lost 8 bases and J lost 2; bases outside the gene matches: 16. Germline CDR1 MNHEY, CDR2 SVGAGI. The CDR3 is 17 residues long. CDR3 sequence (DNA): TGTGCCAGCCACGGAGGGGGACTAGGAACCCGACAAGAGACCCAGTACTTC. This encodes CASHGGGLGTRQETQYF.

This clonotype has ten or more counts. J is TRBJ2-5 and V is TRBV7-8; D is unclear. V was trimmed by 1 base and J by 2 bases, leaving 14 bases between them. Germline CDR1 reads SGHVS; CDR2 reads FQNEAQ. The CDR3 contains 16 residues. CDR3 coding DNA: TGTGCCAGCAGCTTAGATGTGGCAGGCTATCAAGAGACCCAGTACTTC. Protein: CASSLDVAGYQETQYF.

The table lists this clonotype with many counts. This sequence joins TRBV24-1 and TRBJ1-5; D is undetermined. Germline lookup yields CDR1 KGHDR and CDR2 SFDVKD. This CDR3 contains 14 residues. V lost 2 bases and J lost 7, with 11 bases in between. As DNA, the CDR3 is TGTGCCACCAGTGATTCTTGGGCTGGCCAGCCCCAGCATTTT. Amino acid sequence: CATSDSWAGQPQHF.

This chain links TRBV7-2 with TRBJ2-5, with 9 bases lining up with TRBD1. V lost 4 bases to trimming and J lost 4 bases; unmatched junction nucleotides: 10. The CDR3 consists of 16 residues. Germline-derived CDR1 and CDR2 are SGHTA and FQGNSA. CDR3: CASSSRRGQGGETQYF. The CDR3 DNA follows: TGTGCCAGCAGCTCGAGACGGGGACAGGGAGGAGAGACCCAGTACTTC.